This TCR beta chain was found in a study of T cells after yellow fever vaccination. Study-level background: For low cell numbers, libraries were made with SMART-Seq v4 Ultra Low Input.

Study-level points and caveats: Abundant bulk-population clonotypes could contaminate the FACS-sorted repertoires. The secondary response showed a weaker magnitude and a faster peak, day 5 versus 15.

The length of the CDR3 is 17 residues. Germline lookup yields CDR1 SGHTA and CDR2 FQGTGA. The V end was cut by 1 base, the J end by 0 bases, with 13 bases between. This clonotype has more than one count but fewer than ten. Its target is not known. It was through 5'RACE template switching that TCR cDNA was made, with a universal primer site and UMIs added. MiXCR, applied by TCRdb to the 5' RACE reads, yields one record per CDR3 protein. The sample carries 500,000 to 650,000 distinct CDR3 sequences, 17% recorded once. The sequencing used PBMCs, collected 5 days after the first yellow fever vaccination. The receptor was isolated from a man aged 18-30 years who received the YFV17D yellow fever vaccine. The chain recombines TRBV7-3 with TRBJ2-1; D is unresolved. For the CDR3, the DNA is TGTGCCAGCAGCTTAAGACCTCAGTCGAGCTCCTACAATGAGCAGTTCTTC. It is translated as CASSLRPQSSSYNEQFF. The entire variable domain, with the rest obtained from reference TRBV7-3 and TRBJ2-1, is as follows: GAGVSQTPSNKVTEKGKYVELRCDPISGHTALYWYRQSLGQGPEFLIYFQGTGAADDSGLPNDRFFAVRPEGSVSTLKIQRTERGDSAVYLCASSLRPQSSSYNEQFFGPGTRLTVL.